This T cell receptor (beta chain) was retrieved from a study of PD-1 blockade in mismatch repair-deficient tumors. Data came from immunoSEQ multiplex PCR; TCRdb stores just in-frame clones and leaves some out. The table lists about 19,000 clones, 82% of them singletons. Trimming removed 1 base at V and 1 base at J, with 14 bases between. This CDR3 comprises 16 residues. Germline CDR1 GTSNPN, CDR2 SVGIG (reference sequence). The TCR comes from an adult with mismatch repair-deficient cancer. This chain joins TRBV30 and TRBJ1-3; D gene uncertain. The sample here was PBMCs, taken 52 weeks after starting pembrolizumab. CDR3 DNA: TGTGCCTGGAGTGCACCGGGAGCGTTTTCTGGAAACACCATATATTTT. Encoded protein: CAWSAPGAFSGNTIYF. Based on the CDR3 plus reference TRBV30 and TRBJ1-3, the full variable domain is SQTIHQWPATLVQPVGSPLSLECTVEGTSNPNLYWYRQAAGRGLQLLFYSVGIGQISSEVPQNLSASRPQDRQFILSSKKLLLSDSGFYLCAWSAPGAFSGNTIYFGEGSWLTVV.